This passage covers 30 T cell receptor beta chains from one sample sequenced in a study of T cell responses to AZD1222 COVID-19 vaccine. TCRdb's copy holds only in-frame clones and misses some; the assay was immunoSEQ multiplex PCR. The data contain approximately 77,000 clones, roughly 90% of them singletons. This specimen was peripheral blood, taken 28 days after the second AZD1222 dose. The receptors come from an adult who received the AZD1222 COVID-19 vaccine.

V gene TRBV5-1 combines with J gene TRBJ1-1; 11 bases agree with TRBD1. The CDR3 is made up of 15 amino acids. J gave up 5 bases and V 4 bases, and 7 bases lay outside the gene matches. Looked up from germline, CDR1 is SGHRS and CDR2 is YFSETQ. The CDR3 coding sequence is TGCGCCAGCAGCCCCGGACAGGGGGCAGGAACTGAAGCTTTCTTT. Translating it yields CASSPGQGAGTEAFF. Full variable domain (rest looked up from reference TRBV5-1 and TRBJ1-1): KAGVTQTPRYLIKTRGQQVTLSCSPISGHRSVSWYQQTPGQGLQFLFEYFSETQRNKGNFPGRFSGRQFSNSRSEMNVSTLELGDSALYLCASSPGQGAGTEAFFGQGTRLTVV.

The rearrangement links TRBV5-6 to TRBJ2-7; D gene ambiguous. CDR1 is SGHDT, CDR2 YYEEEE, per germline. The V and J ends lost 2 bases and 4 bases respectively, with 7 bases between them. CDR3 size: 12 residues. CDR3 bases: TGTGCCAGCAGCTTAGAGGAGTACGAGCAGTACTTC. Translated, it gives CASSLEEYEQYF.

There are a few counts of this clone. J is TRBJ2-2 and V is TRBV24-1; D gene unclear. Germline V CDR1 and CDR2: KGHDR, SFDVKD. Trimming took off 5 bases at V and 1 base at J, with 7 bases between the two ends. This CDR3 has 14 amino acids. The CDR3 region is CATSGTGNTGELFF. The CDR3 bases are TGTGCCACCAGTGGTACGGGGAACACCGGGGAGCTGTTTTTT.

The chain uses TRBV5-1 and TRBJ2-3, with unresolved D. This CDR3 is built from 15 residues. Germline V gene sequence: CDR1 SGHRS, CDR2 YFSETQ. V lost 4 bases and J lost 4, with 16 bases in between. The CDR3 sequence: CASSPRINSADTQYF. CDR3 nucleotides: TGCGCCAGCAGCCCGAGGATAAACTCTGCAGATACGCAGTATTTT.

This chain connects TRBV30 to TRBJ2-3, with unresolved D. The V gene lost 3 bases and the J gene lost 0 bases, with 7 bases spanning the gap. The CDR3 is 13 residues long. Per the germline V gene, CDR1 is GTSNPN and CDR2 is SVGIG (reference sequence). The CDR3 nucleotides are TGTGCCTGGAGGTCGGCTAGCACAGATACGCAGTATTTT. As protein: CAWRSASTDTQYF.

This chain uses TRBV3-1 (or the pseudogene TRBV3-2) with TRBJ2-7; D may be TRBD1 (6 bases). The CDR3 is 15 residues long. The germline V gene has CDR1 LGHDT and CDR2 YNNKEL (reference sequence). V was pared by 4 bases and J by 1 base, with 14 bases between. The CDR3 region has the DNA TGTGCCAGCAGCCGGTCCCACCAGGGGTCCTACGAGCAGTACTTC. This translates into CASSRSHQGSYEQYF.

The V call is TRBV4-3, the J call TRBJ2-3, with D maybe TRBD1 (7 bases). V lost 4 bases to trimming and J lost 0 bases, with 11 bases between them. The CDR3 has 15 residues. CDR1 is LGHNA and CDR2 is YSLEER in the germline V gene. DNA of the CDR3: TGCGCCAGCAGCCGGGCAGGGGGGAGCACAGATACGCAGTATTTT. This encodes CASSRAGGSTDTQYF.

This chain links TRBV27 with TRBJ1-1; tentative D call: TRBD1 (5 bases). The V gene lost 7 bases and the J gene lost 1 base, with 13 bases spanning the gap. Germline V CDR1 and CDR2: MNHEY, SMNVEV (reference sequence). There are 14 residues in the CDR3. In DNA, the CDR3 is TGTGCCAGCAAAAAACTGCAGGGGAACACTGAAGCTTTCTTT. Amino acid sequence: CASKKLQGNTEAFF.

The chain has TRBV4-1 and TRBJ2-7, with TRBD1 identical over 7 bases. The V gene's germline CDR1 is MGHRA and CDR2 YSYEKL. This CDR3 comprises 16 residues. Trimming cost V 3 bases and J 2 bases; bases outside gene matches: 10. CDR3 coding DNA: TGCGCCAGCAGCCACCCTATATCGGGACAGACCTACGAGCAGTACTTC. Translated: CASSHPISGQTYEQYF.

This chain links TRBV19 with TRBJ2-1, with 11 bases identical to TRBD1. Germline-derived CDR1 and CDR2 are LNHDA and SQIVND (reference sequence). V trimming: 5 bases; J trimming: 7 bases; junction bases outside the gene matches: 13. CDR3 length: 17 amino acids. The CDR3 DNA reads as TGTGCCAGTAGTTTAGCGATCGGACAGGGGGCGCGGAATGAGCAGTTCTTC. Amino acid sequence: CASSLAIGQGARNEQFF.

The chain is built from TRBV5-5 and TRBJ1-4; no firm D call. The germline V gene encodes CDR1 SGHKS and CDR2 YYEKEE (reference sequence). The CDR3 runs 13 residues. Between the trimmed V and J ends, which lost 4 bases and 5 bases, there was a span of 9 bases. CDR3 sequence: CASSAGENEKLFF. The DNA of the CDR3 is TGTGCCAGCAGCGCCGGAGAAAATGAAAAACTGTTTTTT.

This rearrangement joins TRBV29-1 to TRBJ1-1, with 7 positions matching TRBD1. Trimming at V came to 3 bases and at J to 4 bases, leaving 2 bases not matched to a gene. Germline-derived CDR1 and CDR2 are SQVTM and ANQGSEA. There are 12 residues in the CDR3. This CDR3 reads CSVETGFTEAFF. The CDR3 DNA follows: TGCAGCGTTGAGACAGGGTTCACTGAAGCTTTCTTT.

The genes are TRBV6-5 and TRBJ2-3; the D is unclear. Trimming pared 6 bases from V and 1 base from J, leaving 11 bases between. Per germline, CDR1 MNHEY and CDR2 SVGAGI. The CDR3 totals 14 residues. CDR3 region: CASSVGRGTDTQYF. DNA for the CDR3: TGTGCCAGCAGCGTGGGTAGAGGCACAGATACGCAGTATTTT.

The chain has TRBV5-1 and TRBJ2-2; D possibly corresponds to TRBD2 (7 bases). Germline V gives CDR1 SGHRS, CDR2 YFSETQ. Trimming took 4 bases from V and 2 from J, leaving 15 bases between them. CDR3 length: 16 residues. As DNA, the CDR3 is TGCGCCAGCAGCCCGGAGGGGGGGCAAAACACCGGGGAGCTGTTTTTT. This encodes CASSPEGGQNTGELFF.

This clone was detected only once. The V gene is TRBV4-3, the J gene TRBJ2-3; 8 nucleotides agree with TRBD1. CDR3 length: 16 amino acids. V was clipped by 5 bases and J by 0 bases; unmatched bases: 7. Germline-derived CDR1 and CDR2 are LGHNA and YSLEER. CDR3 loop: CASSYRTGISTDTQYF. The CDR3 DNA is TGCGCCAGCAGCTATCGGACAGGGATCAGCACAGATACGCAGTATTTT.

This chain connects TRBV27 to TRBJ1-1, with TRBD1 as a possible D gene (5 bases). This CDR3 contains 15 residues. Trimming took 2 bases from V and 4 from J, leaving 14 bases between them. Looked up from germline, CDR1 is MNHEY and CDR2 is SMNVEV (reference sequence). DNA for the CDR3: TGTGCCAGCAGTTTACCCAGGCCCGGGGGCACTGAAGCTTTCTTT. Encoded protein: CASSLPRPGGTEAFF.

The chain is built from TRBV28 and TRBJ2-2, with TRBD1 identical over 9 bases. Germline assignment: CDR1 MDHEN and CDR2 SYDVKM. This CDR3 region has 17 residues. V lost 5 bases, J lost 4 bases, and 11 bases stayed unmatched. CDR3 nucleotides: TGTGCCAGCAGTCTTGGAGGCACAGGGGGCTTCACCGGGGAGCTGTTTTTT. The encoded protein is CASSLGGTGGFTGELFF.

The rearrangement links TRBV5-1 to TRBJ1-1, with unresolved D. Germline-derived CDR1 and CDR2 are SGHRS and YFSETQ. With 4 bases removed from V and 2 bases from J, the gap between germline ends came to 12 bases. The CDR3 consists of 14 residues. Written as DNA, the CDR3 is TGCGCCAGCAGCGTTGGGGATCGCAACACTGAAGCTTTCTTT. This codes for CASSVGDRNTEAFF.

The V call is TRBV6-5, the J call TRBJ1-1; TRBD1 matches 8 bases. This CDR3 has 13 amino acids. CDR1 MNHEY and CDR2 SVGAGI come from the germline V gene. V lost 6 bases, J lost 4 bases, and 4 bases stayed unmatched. CDR3 in amino acids: CASSLGQGTEAFF. CDR3 coding DNA: TGTGCCAGCAGCCTCGGACAGGGCACTGAAGCTTTCTTT.

V and J are TRBV7-9 and TRBJ2-3, with 13 bases matching TRBD2. CDR1 and CDR2 (germline): SEHNR, FQNEAQ (reference sequence). The CDR3 totals 17 residues. Germline trimming cut 4 bases from V and 0 bases from J; bases unmatched to any gene: 4. CDR3 sequence reads: CASSSGLAGPSTDTQYF. Written as DNA, the CDR3 is TGTGCCAGCAGCTCGGGACTAGCGGGGCCTAGCACAGATACGCAGTATTTT.

DNA of the CDR3: TGTGCCAGCAGCTTAAGGTTGGCTAATTCACCCCTCCACTTT. Amino acid sequence: CASSLRLANSPLHF. V and J are TRBV5-8 and TRBJ1-6; D is uncertain. The CDR3 runs to 14 residues. Between the trimmed V and J ends, which lost 2 bases and 6 bases, there was a span of 9 bases. The germline gives CDR1 SGHTS, CDR2 YDEGEE.

This rearrangement joins TRBV6-4 to TRBJ2-3; D gene uncertain. Germline CDR1 and CDR2: MRHNA and SNTAGT. Trimming took off 6 bases at V and 0 bases at J, with 10 bases between the two ends. CDR3 size: 14 residues. CDR3 nucleotide sequence: TGTGCCAGCAGAGACCAGCCTAGCACAGATACGCAGTATTTT. Amino acid sequence: CASRDQPSTDTQYF.

The chain combines TRBV29-1 with TRBJ2-7; 7 bases fit TRBD1. The CDR3 spans 12 residues. Germline V gene lookup returns CDR1 SQVTM and CDR2 ANQGSEA. With 5 bases clipped from V and 6 bases from J, the junction kept 7 bases outside the gene matches. The CDR3: CSVCPAGGEQYF. The CDR3 region has the DNA TGCAGCGTTTGCCCGGCAGGGGGCGAGCAGTACTTC.

The rearrangement uses TRBV12-3 or TRBV12-4 and TRBJ2-3; D not certain. V was trimmed by 3 bases and J by 4 bases, leaving 8 bases between them. This CDR3 has 13 residues. This CDR3 is CASSLRRADTQYF. The CDR3 nucleotides read TGTGCCAGCAGTTTGAGACGTGCAGATACGCAGTATTTT.

The chain uses TRBV21-1 and TRBJ2-1; TRBD1 is taken as the D call from the table, unchecked against the DNA. TRBV21-1 is noted as a pseudogene. The CDR3 has 15 amino acids. The CDR3 region is CASSNPGTGNNEQFF. CDR3 coding DNA: TGTGCCAGCAGCAACCCCGGGACAGGTAACAATGAGCAGTTCTTC.

DNA of the CDR3: TGTGCCATCAGTGACCACGGACAGGGGAGGACTGAAGCTTTCTTT. This sequence encodes CAISDHGQGRTEAFF. V is TRBV10-3 and J is TRBJ1-1; 9 bases fit TRBD1. Trimming cost V 3 bases and J 5 bases; bases outside gene matches: 7. CDR1 and CDR2 (germline): ENHRY, SYGVKD. CDR3 length: 15 amino acids.

The sample holds one count of this clone. The chain combines TRBV5-4 with TRBJ2-6; D is perhaps TRBD2 (5 bases). The V end was cut by 0 bases, the J end by 1 base, with 20 bases between. Germline V gene sequence: CDR1 SGHNT, CDR2 YYREEE (reference sequence). The CDR3 consists of 20 residues. The CDR3 sequence is CASSLGGGGSITSGANVLTF. Written as DNA, the CDR3 is TGTGCCAGCAGCTTGGGCGGAGGTGGGAGTATTACATCTGGGGCCAACGTCCTGACTTTC.

This chain connects TRBV19 to TRBJ2-7, with unresolved D. CDR3 length: 13 residues. Germline V gene data show CDR1 as LNHDA and CDR2 as SQIVND (reference sequence). V shed 4 bases and J shed 5 bases, with 12 bases lying between them. The CDR3 reads CASSNRWGHEQYF. CDR3 nucleotide sequence: TGTGCCAGTAGTAACCGATGGGGTCACGAGCAGTACTTC.

The chain employs TRBV4-3 and TRBJ1-4; D is unresolved. There are 15 residues in the CDR3. The germline gives CDR1 LGHNA, CDR2 YSLEER. The V and J ends lost 0 bases and 8 bases respectively, with 13 bases between them. CDR3 region: CASSQDTSLREKLFF. The CDR3 region has the DNA TGCGCCAGCAGCCAAGATACAAGCTTGAGGGAAAAACTGTTTTTT.

The chain is built from TRBV5-1 and TRBJ2-3; 10 positions agree with TRBD2. This CDR3 has 17 amino acids. The V gene end was trimmed by 1 base and the J gene end by 2 bases; junction bases not matched to a gene: 7. Looked up from germline, CDR1 is SGHRS and CDR2 is YFSETQ. Written as DNA, the CDR3 is TGCGCCAGCAGCTTGTTTCGACTAGCGGGCCCCACAGATACGCAGTATTTT. Amino acid sequence: CASSLFRLAGPTDTQYF.